The clone carrying this T cell receptor beta chain has a count of ten or more. Its antigen is as yet unknown. The germline V and J ends were trimmed by 5 bases and 4 bases, with 10 bases remaining between them. The germline V gene encodes CDR1 DFQATT and CDR2 SNEGSKA (reference sequence). The CDR3 is made up of 12 amino acids. These data originate in a study of T cells after yellow fever vaccination. Whole-study context: Low-cell-number fractions underwent preparation using SMART-Seq v4 Ultra Low Input.

Overall study results and limits: Few clonotypes appeared in both CD4 and CD8 compartments.

They built TCR cDNA with 5'RACE template switching, a step that put in a universal primer site and UMIs. TCRdb passed the 5' RACE reads through MiXCR, listing each CDR3 protein once. The repertoire has 300,000 to 450,000 distinct CDR3 sequences, 6.2% of them found once; the top ten carry approximately 15%. This receptor was identified in a man between 25 and 39 years old who received the YFV17D yellow fever vaccine. The specimen was PBMCs, collected 5 days after the yellow fever booster vaccination. V and J are TRBV20-1 and TRBJ2-3; TRBD2 is a possible D gene (6 bases). The CDR3 DNA sequence: TGCAGTGCTCGGAGGGGTTCAGATACGCAGTATTTT. Its protein is CSARRGSDTQYF.